These 24 T cell receptor beta chains originate from one sample sequenced in a study of T-cell memory formation after mild COVID-19. Each CDR3 protein is one row after TCRdb ran MiXCR on the 5' RACE reads. Counted here are about 560,000 distinct CDR3 sequences, 15% to 20% occurring once; the ten biggest clones make up about 7.4%. The sequenced sample consisted of PBMCs or a T cell subset sorted from them (not recorded which). The source is an adult woman who had mild COVID-19 (a few samples of this study predate the infection). Cell type and time point are not known.

The V call is TRBV5-1, the J call TRBJ2-1; 7 bases fit TRBD1. The CDR3 runs 16 residues. J gave up 0 bases and V 5 bases, and 8 bases lay outside the gene matches. Germline V gene sequence: CDR1 SGHRS, CDR2 YFSETQ. CDR3 DNA: TGCGCCAGCAGAACCGGGACAGCAGACTCCTACAATGAGCAGTTCTTC. This translates into CASRTGTADSYNEQFF.

The chain is built from TRBV25-1 and TRBJ1-1, with D hard to call. The CDR3 contains 16 residues. Trimming removed 1 base at V and 3 bases at J, with 15 bases between. Per the germline V gene, CDR1 is MGHDK and CDR2 is SYGVNS. DNA for the CDR3: TGTGCCAGCAGTGAATCTTTACGCGATGGGGACACTGAAGCTTTCTTT. Its protein is CASSESLRDGDTEAFF.

The chain is built from TRBV7-9 and TRBJ1-1; a possible D gene is TRBD1 (5 bases). The CDR3 is 13 amino acids. V lost 11 bases to trimming and J lost 3 bases, with 16 bases between them. Germline V CDR1 and CDR2: SEHNR, FQNEAQ (reference sequence). The CDR3 DNA reads as TGTGCCTCCAGGGACGGCAGACACACTGAAGCTTTCTTT. Protein sequence: CASRDGRHTEAFF. Using reference TRBV7-9 and TRBJ1-1 for the parts outside the CDR3, the full variable domain is DTGVSQNPRHKITKRGQNVTFRCDPISEHNRLYWYRQTLGQGPEFLTYFQNEAQLEKSRLLSDRFSAERPKGSFSTLEIQRTEQGDSAMYLCASRDGRHTEAFFGQGTRLTVV.

The chain uses TRBV6-2 or TRBV6-3 and TRBJ1-6, with 11 bases fitting TRBD1. CDR3 length: 18 amino acids. Unmatched junction bases numbered 13, after V lost 6 bases and J lost 6 bases. Germline CDR1 and CDR2: MNHEY and SVGEGT. The CDR3 spells CASSQKDRGLPFNSPLHF. The CDR3 DNA sequence: TGTGCCAGCAGCCAGAAGGACAGGGGGCTACCCTTTAATTCACCCCTCCACTTT.

This clonotype appeared many times. The rearrangement joins TRBV5-1 to TRBJ2-3; D uncertain. The CDR3 covers 14 residues. Germline lookup yields CDR1 SGHRS and CDR2 YFSETQ. V lost 4 bases, J lost 2 bases, and 11 bases lay in between. As DNA, the CDR3 is TGCGCCAGCAGCCCGGAGACTTACACAGATACGCAGTATTTT. As protein: CASSPETYTDTQYF.

This chain connects TRBV19 to TRBJ2-7; 12 nucleotides line up with TRBD2. The germline V gene has CDR1 LNHDA and CDR2 SQIVND (reference sequence). The CDR3 runs to 15 residues. V shed 5 bases, J shed 6 bases, and the junction held 8 bases outside the gene matches. CDR3 bases: TGTGCCAGTAGTCCCGGACTAGCGGGGAGCTTCGAGCAGTACTTC. Protein sequence: CASSPGLAGSFEQYF.

This clonotype was counted a few times. V gene TRBV12-3 or TRBV12-4 combines with J gene TRBJ2-3; 7 bases are a match to TRBD1. V shed 11 bases and J 4 bases; nucleotides not matched to a gene: 9. This CDR3 is built from 13 residues. CDR3 nucleotide sequence: TGTGCCGGAAAATACAGGGGATCAGATACGCAGTATTTT. Protein product: CAGKYRGSDTQYF.

V and J are TRBV3-1 and TRBJ2-1; D not resolved. This CDR3 has 16 amino acids. Between the trimmed V and J ends, which lost 3 bases and 0 bases, there was a span of 12 bases. Germline V gene sequence: CDR1 LGHDT, CDR2 YNNKEL (reference sequence). CDR3 region: CASSQIARRSYNEQFF. The CDR3 nucleotides are TGTGCCAGCAGCCAGATTGCCCGACGCTCCTACAATGAGCAGTTCTTC.

V and J are TRBV5-1 and TRBJ2-2; D gene uncertain. This CDR3 has 12 residues. The V and J ends lost 0 bases and 10 bases respectively, with 7 bases between them. Per germline, CDR1 SGHRS and CDR2 YFSETQ. CDR3 sequence reads: CASSLGSAELFF. CDR3 DNA: TGCGCCAGCAGCTTGGGGAGCGCGGAGCTGTTTTTT.

V and J are TRBV27 and TRBJ2-1; possible D gene TRBD2, 5 bases. This CDR3 region has 13 residues. CDR1 is MNHEY, CDR2 SMNVEV, per germline (reference sequence). V lost 5 bases to trimming and J lost 7 bases, with 12 bases between them. CDR3 loop: CASSTSWENEQFF. The CDR3 DNA sequence: TGTGCCAGCAGTACTTCCTGGGAGAATGAGCAGTTCTTC.

The rearrangement uses TRBV7-9 and TRBJ2-3; D not certain. The CDR3 extends over 16 amino acids. The V and J ends lost 1 base and 2 bases respectively, with 13 bases between them. Germline CDR1 is SEHNR and CDR2 is FQNEAQ (reference sequence). The CDR3 DNA is TGTGCCAGCAGCTTAGGGAGCTGGCCCTACACAGATACGCAGTATTTT. Its protein is CASSLGSWPYTDTQYF.

This clonotype was observed a few times. The J gene is TRBJ1-5, the V gene TRBV7-9; 8 bases align to TRBD1. The CDR3 extends over 15 amino acids. V lost 4 bases to trimming and J lost 4 bases; unmatched junction nucleotides: 6. Looked up from germline, CDR1 is SEHNR and CDR2 is FQNEAQ (reference sequence). This CDR3 reads CASSSDRDANQPQHF. For the CDR3, the DNA is TGTGCCAGCAGCTCGGACAGGGATGCTAATCAGCCCCAGCATTTT.

This clonotype was seen a handful of times. CDR3 DNA: TGTGCCTGGAGCCAGGGGACTAGCAATCAGCCCCAGCATTTT. This encodes CAWSQGTSNQPQHF. The chain combines TRBV30 with TRBJ1-5; a possible D gene is TRBD1 (6 bases). CDR1 is GTSNPN, CDR2 SVGIG, per germline (reference sequence). CDR3 length: 14 residues. Trimming took 3 bases from V and 0 from J, leaving 9 bases between them.

This clonotype occurred a few times. The chain links TRBV5-1 to TRBJ2-3, with D possibly called TRBD1 or TRBD2 (6 bases each). The germline CDR1 and CDR2 sequences are SGHRS and YFSETQ. The CDR3 is 14 amino acids. Trimming removed 4 bases from V and 4 bases from J, with 13 bases in between. CDR3 in amino acids: CASSGGPGSDTQYF. CDR3 sequence (DNA): TGCGCCAGCAGCGGGGGGCCAGGGTCAGATACGCAGTATTTT.

This clonotype showed up just a few times. In DNA, the CDR3 is TGTGCCAGCACCTTTGGGGGGCCGTCCGGAGAGACCCAGTACTTC. As protein: CASTFGGPSGETQYF. This chain links TRBV11-2 with TRBJ2-5; D is possibly TRBD1 or TRBD2 (6 bases each). The CDR3 is made up of 15 amino acids. Trimming left V 7 bases short and J 4 bases short, with 19 bases between. Germline V gene data show CDR1 as SGHAT and CDR2 as FQNNGV.

This clonotype came up many times. The gene calls are TRBV29-1 and TRBJ2-1, with D possibly being TRBD1 (5 bases). The CDR3 is 17 residues long. Germline loops: CDR1 SQVTM, CDR2 ANQGSEA. V was pared by 0 bases and J by 4 bases, with 19 bases between. CDR3 amino acids: CSVEDQGISKRYNEQFF. The CDR3 DNA reads as TGCAGCGTTGAAGATCAGGGTATCTCCAAAAGATACAATGAGCAGTTCTTC.

This clonotype was seen at least ten times. The chain couples TRBV12-3 or TRBV12-4 to TRBJ2-7, with 7 bases lining up with TRBD1. CDR3 length: 14 amino acids. With 5 bases clipped from V and 4 bases from J, the junction kept 8 bases outside the gene matches. The CDR3 protein is CASSMTGTAYEQYF. The CDR3 bases are TGTGCCAGCAGTATGACCGGGACAGCTTACGAGCAGTACTTC.

This chain uses TRBV5-1 with TRBJ1-5; D gene unclear. V was shortened by 0 bases and J by 3 bases, with 10 bases between the two germline ends. From germline, CDR1 is SGHRS and CDR2 YFSETQ. There are 15 residues in the CDR3. The CDR3 coding sequence is TGCGCCAGCAGCTTGGCCCCCGGGTACAATCAGCCCCAGCATTTT. This gives the protein CASSLAPGYNQPQHF.

The chain recombines TRBV6-6 with TRBJ2-1, with 9 bases that match TRBD2. There are 14 residues in the CDR3. Germline V CDR1 and CDR2: MNHNY, SVGAGI (reference sequence). After removal of 0 bases from V and 10 bases from J, the junction contained 4 bases not matched to a gene. CDR3 amino acids: CASSYSNGLAEQFF. CDR3 bases: TGTGCCAGCAGTTACTCTAATGGACTAGCGGAGCAGTTCTTC.

V gene TRBV7-3 combines with J gene TRBJ2-3, with 8 bases matching TRBD2. Per germline, CDR1 SGHTA and CDR2 FQGTGA. This CDR3 spans 15 amino acids. Trimming at V came to 6 bases and at J to 5 bases, leaving 10 bases not matched to a gene. The CDR3 sequence is CASSSQAGAKDTQYF. The DNA for the CDR3 is TGTGCCAGCAGTTCACAAGCGGGGGCTAAAGATACGCAGTATTTT.

This chain's CDR3 is CASRWTGGSGELFF. The DNA for the CDR3 is TGTGCCAGCAGATGGACAGGGGGTAGCGGGGAGCTGTTTTTT. The genes are TRBV2 and TRBJ2-2, with 10 bases identical to TRBD1. This CDR3 spans 14 amino acids. The J segment lost 7 bases and the V segment lost 6 bases, leaving 5 bases of the junction unmatched. Germline V gene sequence: CDR1 SNHLY, CDR2 FYNNEI.

The V call is TRBV28, the J call TRBJ1-5, with TRBD1 matching over 9 bases. The V gene's germline CDR1 is MDHEN and CDR2 SYDVKM. The CDR3 totals 17 residues. The V and J ends lost 7 bases and 0 bases, in that order; junction bases with no gene match: 10. The CDR3 nucleotides are TGTGCCAGCAAGGACAGGGGCGACTTTTATAGCAATCAGCCCCAGCATTTT. Amino acid sequence: CASKDRGDFYSNQPQHF.

J is TRBJ1-4 and V is TRBV25-1; TRBD1 agrees at 7 bases. CDR1 is MGHDK, CDR2 SYGVNS, per germline. This CDR3 is 18 amino acids long. V gave up 1 base and J gave up 4 bases; unmatched junction bases: 12. CDR3 coding DNA: TGTGCCAGCAGTGAATTTACCCGGGACAGCTTTTTTAATGAAAAACTGTTTTTT. As protein: CASSEFTRDSFFNEKLFF.

This clonotype was counted between two and nine times. The chain carries TRBV4-2 and TRBJ2-7, with 7 bases that match TRBD2. The CDR3 sequence is 16 residues long. Trimming removed 3 bases from V and 4 bases from J; junction bases left unmatched: 12. CDR1 is LGHNA, CDR2 YNFKEQ, per germline. In DNA form, the CDR3 reads TGTGCCAGCAGCCATTCCGCGGGGCTAGCGGCTTACGAGCAGTACTTC. Residues: CASSHSAGLAAYEQYF.